This T cell receptor beta chain originates from a study of early stage breast cancer tumors. Per the germline V gene, CDR1 is ENHRY and CDR2 is SYGVKD. The CDR3 is 13 residues long. V lost 6 bases to trimming and J lost 4 bases; unmatched junction nucleotides: 2. This clone was seen a handful of times. Blood replicates held 0.5 ug DNA, tumor or normal breast roughly 1.5 ug, two each. Produced via immunoSEQ multiplex PCR; TCRdb's table is partial and in-frame only. The table includes roughly 53,000 clones, 85% to 95% detected once. The chain recombines TRBV10-3 with TRBJ1-4; 7 bases are a match to TRBD1. This TCR came from a person aged 70 to 85 with breast cancer. Sequenced input: blood. The CDR3 DNA follows: TGTGCCATCAGGGACAGGCTTAATGAAAAACTGTTTTTT. Its protein product is CAIRDRLNEKLFF.